The clone carrying this TCR beta chain appeared many times. Its target is unknown. A single record per CDR3 protein comes from TCRdb applying MiXCR to the 5' RACE reads. The table includes fewer than 200,000 distinct CDR3 sequences, approximately 10% detected once. The data were obtained in a study of CD8 T cells in ankylosing spondylitis. Study results and caveats: For ankylosing spondylitis blood, a TCR beta motif of about 8 highly homologous variants appeared characteristic.

The receptor's source is a female donor with ankylosing spondylitis or in good health (not recorded which). Material: blood, either unsorted or a sorted T cell fraction (not recorded which).

The CDR3 sequence: CASSLTGREQYF. CDR3 nucleotide sequence: TGTGCCAGCAGTTTGACAGGGCGGGAGCAGTACTTC. V gene TRBV12-3 or TRBV12-4 combines with J gene TRBJ2-7, with 7 bases matching TRBD1. Trimming removed 3 bases from V and 7 bases from J; junction bases left unmatched: 3. The CDR3 extends over 12 amino acids.